This TCR beta chain appears in the sequencing data of a study of OX40 agonist ivuxolimab in advanced cancers. Whole-study context: With a range of about 23 to 90, age averaged approximately 60 years, and about 82% were male.

Here immunoSEQ multiplex PCR was the method, and the copy in TCRdb shows in-frame clones only, minus some. Here the sample spans 30,000 to 50,000 clones, approximately 90% being singletons. With baseline, cycle 4 day 1, and cycle 7 day 1 as timepoints, blood was sampled. This receptor was identified in an adult with an advanced solid tumor such as melanoma, head and neck, liver or kidney cancer. Sequencing used CD4+ or CD8+ T cells sorted from blood, obtained in a trial of the OX40 agonist ivuxolimab.

DNA for the CDR3: TGTGCCAGCAGCCTGGGAGGGGACTACGAGCAGTACTTC. It encodes CASSLGGDYEQYF. J is TRBJ2-7 and V is TRBV5-5, with TRBD2 matching 7 bases. J lost 3 bases, V lost 4 bases, and 4 bases had no gene match. From germline, CDR1 is SGHKS and CDR2 YYEKEE (reference sequence). The CDR3 spans 13 residues. Variable domain in full (rest from reference TRBV5-5 and TRBJ2-7): DAGVTQSPTHLIKTRGQQVTLRCSPISGHKSVSWYQQVLGQGPQFIFQYYEKEERGRGNFPDRFSARQFPNYSSELNVNALLLGDSALYLCASSLGGDYEQYFGPGTRLTVT.